Following are 29 T cell receptor beta chains from one sample sequenced in a study of blood T cell repertoires in COVID-19. The data were produced by immunoSEQ multiplex PCR, yet TCRdb's version contains in-frame clones alone and is incomplete. Seen here are 8,400 or so clones, approximately 91% observed once, and the top ten hold under 5.5%. The sequenced sample consisted of peripheral blood. The receptors come from a woman in her 50s with active COVID-19.

CDR3 sequence reads: CASSLTGGSYEQYF. The CDR3 DNA sequence: TGTGCCAGCAGTTTAACGGGAGGGTCCTACGAGCAGTACTTC. This chain connects TRBV28 to TRBJ2-7; 8 bases line up with TRBD2. The germline V gene encodes CDR1 MDHEN and CDR2 SYDVKM. Trimming at V came to 2 bases and at J to 1 base, leaving 1 base not matched to a gene. CDR3 length: 14 amino acids.

The rearrangement uses TRBV25-1 and TRBJ1-4, with 9 bases lining up with TRBD1. V lost 5 bases, J lost 7 bases, and 8 bases stayed unmatched. CDR1 is MGHDK, CDR2 SYGVNS, per germline. The CDR3 runs 15 residues. The CDR3 DNA is TGTGCCAGCAGTAAAGGACAGGGGAAGGGTGAAAAACTGTTTTTT. Amino acid sequence: CASSKGQGKGEKLFF. Filled out from reference TRBV25-1 and TRBJ1-4, the complete variable domain reads EADIYQTPRYLVIGTGKKITLECSQTMGHDKMYWYQQDPGMELHLIHYSYGVNSTEKGDLSSESTVSRIRTEHFPLTLESARPSHTSQYLCASSKGQGKGEKLFFGSGTQLSVL.

The chain joins TRBV28 to TRBJ2-3, with 10 bases matching TRBD1. Trimming at V came to 8 bases and at J to 6 bases, leaving 14 bases not matched to a gene. Germline V lookup: CDR1 MDHEN, CDR2 SYDVKM. This CDR3 is built from 16 residues. The CDR3 DNA reads TGTGCCAGCCGACATTTTCTGGGACAGGGGCAGGATACGCAGTATTTT. It codes for CASRHFLGQGQDTQYF. Full variable domain (remainder filled in from reference TRBV28 and TRBJ2-3): DVKVTQSSRYLVKRTGEKVFLECVQDMDHENMFWYRQDPGLGLRLIYFSYDVKMKEKGDIPEGYSVSREKKERFSLILESASTNQTSMYLCASRHFLGQGQDTQYFGPGTRLTVL.

This clone came up a few times. This sample also contains other DNA sequences that code for the same CDR3. This chain uses TRBV2 with TRBJ1-3, with TRBD1 identical over 9 bases. This CDR3 spans 15 amino acids. The germline CDR1 and CDR2 sequences are SNHLY and FYNNEI. J lost 1 base, V lost 3 bases, and 1 base had no gene match. The CDR3 loop reads CASSETGGSGNTIYF. In DNA, the CDR3 is TGTGCCAGCAGTGAGACAGGGGGTTCTGGAAACACCATATATTTT.

This chain links TRBV4-2 with TRBJ1-1; D ambiguous. The CDR3 has 13 amino acids. V gave up 0 bases and J gave up 4 bases, with 6 bases separating them. Germline V gene data show CDR1 as LGHNA and CDR2 as YNFKEQ. The CDR3 region has the DNA TGTGCCAGCAGCCAAGATCTAGGCACTGAAGCTTTCTTT. It is translated as CASSQDLGTEAFF.

J is TRBJ1-4 and V is TRBV11-2, with TRBD1 matching over 7 bases. Looked up from germline, CDR1 is SGHAT and CDR2 is FQNNGV. The V gene end was trimmed by 1 base and the J gene end by 2 bases; junction bases not matched to a gene: 1. The CDR3 is 15 residues long. DNA of the CDR3: TGTGCCAGCAGCTTAGCACAGGGGACTAATGAAAAACTGTTTTTT. This codes for CASSLAQGTNEKLFF. The full variable domain, in which reference TRBV11-2 and TRBJ1-4 provide the parts outside the CDR3, is EAGVAQSPRYKIIEKRQSVAFWCNPISGHATLYWYQQILGQGPKLLIQFQNNGVVDDSQLPKDRFSAERLKGVDSTLKIQPAKLEDSAVYLCASSLAQGTNEKLFFGSGTQLSVL.

The V call is TRBV28, the J call TRBJ2-1; 7 nucleotides agree with TRBD2. This CDR3 has 15 amino acids. The V and J ends lost 5 bases and 4 bases, in that order; junction bases with no gene match: 8. The germline V gene has CDR1 MDHEN and CDR2 SYDVKM. CDR3 region: CASSLGTTGYNEQFF. CDR3 DNA sequence: TGTGCCAGCAGTCTCGGGACTACGGGTTACAATGAGCAGTTCTTC.

V gene TRBV2 combines with J gene TRBJ1-2; TRBD1 agrees at 7 bases. V lost 7 bases to trimming and J lost 2 bases; unmatched junction nucleotides: 16. This CDR3 has 17 amino acids. CDR1 is SNHLY, CDR2 FYNNEI, per germline. The CDR3 sequence: CASTTQGGRLSNYGYTF. The CDR3 nucleotides are TGTGCCAGCACTACCCAGGGGGGCAGACTATCAAACTATGGCTACACCTTC.

This sequence joins TRBV9 and TRBJ2-2, with a weak D call TRBD2 (5 bases). V was shortened by 2 bases and J by 5 bases, with 16 bases between the two germline ends. From germline, CDR1 is SGDLS and CDR2 YYNGEE. The CDR3 length is 16 residues. CDR3 residues: CASSVRGSERTGELFF. Here the CDR3 DNA reads TGTGCCAGCAGCGTCCGCGGGTCGGAAAGGACCGGGGAGCTGTTTTTT.

V is TRBV4-2 and J is TRBJ2-7; 7 bases are shared with TRBD2. After removal of 1 base from V and 6 bases from J, the junction contained 15 bases not matched to a gene. The CDR3 runs to 17 residues. Germline CDR1 reads LGHNA; CDR2 reads YNFKEQ. In nucleotides, the CDR3 is TGTGCCAGCAGCCAAGTTGTCGAGGGAGGGCCATCTATCGAGCAGTACTTC. Translated, it gives CASSQVVEGGPSIEQYF.

Only one count was recorded for this clone. The chain joins TRBV28 to TRBJ2-7; TRBD2 aligns across 15 bases. V lost 4 bases to trimming and J lost 4 bases; unmatched junction nucleotides: 5. The CDR3 is 16 residues long. CDR1 and CDR2 (germline): MDHEN, SYDVKM. The CDR3 DNA is TGTGCCAGCAGTTATGGGACTAGCGGGAGGTTATACGAGCAGTACTTC. It encodes CASSYGTSGRLYEQYF.

This sequence joins TRBV2 and TRBJ2-5; TRBD2 agrees at 8 bases. CDR3 length equals 14 residues. J was trimmed by 5 bases and V by 6 bases; bases with no gene match: 8. Germline lookup yields CDR1 SNHLY and CDR2 FYNNEI. As DNA, the CDR3 is TGTGCCAGCAGCCAAGCGGGAGAGGGTGAGACCCAGTACTTC. Its translation is CASSQAGEGETQYF.

The V call is TRBV4-1, the J call TRBJ2-2, with 9 bases matching TRBD1. The CDR3 is 15 amino acids. The germline CDR1 and CDR2 sequences are MGHRA and YSYEKL. Trimming cost V 2 bases and J 7 bases; bases outside gene matches: 5. The CDR3 DNA sequence: TGCGCCAGCAGCCAACAACAGGGGGCCGGCGGGGAGCTGTTTTTT. It translates to CASSQQQGAGGELFF.

The V call is TRBV7-9, the J call TRBJ2-1; 8 bases fit TRBD2. CDR3 length: 16 amino acids. With 5 bases clipped from V and 4 bases from J, the junction kept 10 bases outside the gene matches. Looked up from germline, CDR1 is SEHNR and CDR2 is FQNEAQ (reference sequence). CDR3 region: CASSGGLGRGYNEQFF. CDR3 in DNA: TGTGCCAGCAGCGGGGGACTAGGGAGGGGTTACAATGAGCAGTTCTTC.

This clone was found a few times. The CDR3 loop reads CASSPSGLAHNEQFF. CDR3 DNA: TGTGCCAGCAGTCCATCGGGACTAGCCCACAATGAGCAGTTCTTC. The chain couples TRBV27 to TRBJ2-1; 9 nucleotides agree with TRBD2. V shed 5 bases and J 5 bases; nucleotides not matched to a gene: 7. Germline loops: CDR1 MNHEY, CDR2 SMNVEV (reference sequence). The CDR3 consists of 15 residues.

The chain uses TRBV27 and TRBJ2-4; tentative D call: TRBD1 (5 bases). V lost 1 base and J 7 bases, leaving 11 bases between the germline ends. The CDR3 sequence is 14 residues long. Germline V gene sequence: CDR1 MNHEY, CDR2 SMNVEV (reference sequence). CDR3 amino acids: CASSLLSRANIQYF. Written as DNA, the CDR3 is TGTGCCAGCAGTTTATTATCCAGGGCCAACATTCAGTACTTC.

The chain recombines TRBV3-1 (or the pseudogene TRBV3-2) with TRBJ2-5; TRBD2 is a possible D gene (6 bases). CDR1 is LGHDT and CDR2 is YNNKEL in the germline V gene (reference sequence). The V end lost 0 bases, the J end lost 7 bases, and 18 bases lay between the germline ends. The CDR3 loop spans 16 amino acids. DNA of the CDR3: TGTGCCAGCAGCCAAGATGGGGGGAGGAGACGTGGGACCCAGTACTTC. This encodes CASSQDGGRRRGTQYF.

The genes are TRBV19 and TRBJ1-1; D is undetermined. Germline V gene lookup returns CDR1 LNHDA and CDR2 SQIVND (reference sequence). The length of the CDR3 is 14 residues. Trimming left V 2 bases short and J 1 base short, with 8 bases between. CDR3 in DNA: TGTGCCAGTAGTATACGGGGTGGGAACACTGAAGCTTTCTTT. It encodes CASSIRGGNTEAFF.

This clone came up a few times. This chain connects TRBV9 to TRBJ1-3; D possibly corresponds to TRBD1 (5 bases). Trimming pared 2 bases from V and 0 bases from J, leaving 15 bases between. CDR3 size: 17 residues. CDR1 is SGDLS and CDR2 is YYNGEE in the germline V gene. The CDR3 loop reads CASSVHGRRASGNTIYF. CDR3 DNA: TGTGCCAGCAGCGTCCATGGACGCAGGGCCTCTGGAAACACCATATATTTT.

The J gene is TRBJ1-1, the V gene TRBV5-5; 7 positions match TRBD1. The germline V gene encodes CDR1 SGHKS and CDR2 YYEKEE (reference sequence). This CDR3 comprises 14 residues. The junction had 8 bases not matched to a gene; V was cut back by 4 bases and J by 5 bases. As DNA, the CDR3 is TGTGCCAGCAGCCCTGGACAGGCTCGGACTGAAGCTTTCTTT. Protein sequence: CASSPGQARTEAFF.

The chain uses TRBV30 and TRBJ2-2; 9 bases agree with TRBD1. V dropped 2 bases and J dropped 4; count of bases not matched to a gene: 2. The CDR3 is 14 amino acids. Germline loops: CDR1 GTSNPN, CDR2 SVGIG (reference sequence). Written as DNA, the CDR3 is TGTGCCTGGAGTTGGGACAGGGCCACCGGGGAGCTGTTTTTT. It yields the protein CAWSWDRATGELFF. The full variable domain, with the rest looked up from reference TRBV30 and TRBJ2-2, is SQTIHQWPATLVQPVGSPLSLECTVEGTSNPNLYWYRQAAGRGLQLLFYSVGIGQISSEVPQNLSASRPQDRQFILSSKKLLLSDSGFYLCAWSWDRATGELFFGEGSRLTVL.

The chain is built from TRBV4-1 and TRBJ2-5; D perhaps matches TRBD2 (5 bases). V gave up 5 bases and J gave up 3 bases, with 16 bases separating them. The CDR3 runs 15 residues. The germline CDR1 and CDR2 sequences are MGHRA and YSYEKL. The CDR3 region is CASSSIARTKETQYF. The CDR3 DNA reads as TGCGCCAGCAGCTCAATAGCGAGGACCAAAGAGACCCAGTACTTC.

The gene calls are TRBV28 and TRBJ2-1; D is possibly TRBD2 (5 bases). Per germline, CDR1 MDHEN and CDR2 SYDVKM. The CDR3 sequence is 13 residues long. V shed 5 bases and J shed 9 bases, with 14 bases lying between them. Here the CDR3 reads CASSPRNRGEQFF. CDR3 DNA sequence: TGTGCCAGCAGTCCAAGAAACCGGGGTGAGCAGTTCTTC. Variable domain in full (rest from reference TRBV28 and TRBJ2-1): DVKVTQSSRYLVKRTGEKVFLECVQDMDHENMFWYRQDPGLGLRLIYFSYDVKMKEKGDIPEGYSVSREKKERFSLILESASTNQTSMYLCASSPRNRGEQFFGPGTRLTVL.

The chain joins TRBV5-1 to TRBJ1-1; no definite D call. Germline V gene lookup returns CDR1 SGHRS and CDR2 YFSETQ. Trimming stripped 2 bases from V and 4 bases from J, with 6 bases between. The CDR3 contains 12 residues. CDR3 loop: CASSLESTEAFF. The DNA for the CDR3 is TGCGCCAGCAGCTTAGAGTCCACTGAAGCTTTCTTT.

The chain links TRBV14 to TRBJ1-1; 9 bases map to TRBD1. Trimming at V came to 0 bases and at J to 4 bases, leaving 0 bases not matched to a gene. This CDR3 is 14 amino acids long. The V gene's germline CDR1 is SGHDN and CDR2 FVKESK. The chain's CDR3 is CASSQEQGATEAFF. The CDR3 coding sequence is TGTGCCAGCAGCCAAGAACAGGGGGCCACTGAAGCTTTCTTT.

This chain uses TRBV4-1 with TRBJ2-7; D might be TRBD2 (5 bases). The germline gives CDR1 MGHRA, CDR2 YSYEKL. V was shortened by 1 base and J by 0 bases, with 7 bases between the two germline ends. This CDR3 is built from 14 residues. The DNA for the CDR3 is TGCGCCAGCAGCCAAGCCGCGGGCTCCTACGAGCAGTACTTC. Translated, it gives CASSQAAGSYEQYF.

The V and J genes are TRBV5-5 and TRBJ2-5; D remains unclear. There are 13 residues in the CDR3. V gave up 4 bases and J gave up 5 bases, with 12 bases separating them. Germline CDR1 reads SGHKS; CDR2 reads YYEKEE (reference sequence). The CDR3 is CASSDTNSETQYF. CDR3 nucleotides: TGTGCCAGCAGCGATACGAACTCTGAGACCCAGTACTTC. Based on the CDR3 plus reference TRBV5-5 and TRBJ2-5, the full variable domain is DAGVTQSPTHLIKTRGQQVTLRCSPISGHKSVSWYQQVLGQGPQFIFQYYEKEERGRGNFPDRFSARQFPNYSSELNVNALLLGDSALYLCASSDTNSETQYFGPGTRLLVL.

The chain joins TRBV28 to TRBJ2-7, with TRBD1 identical over 7 bases. Germline lookup yields CDR1 MDHEN and CDR2 SYDVKM. Unmatched junction bases numbered 0, after V lost 6 bases and J lost 1 base. The CDR3 contains 12 residues. The CDR3 loop is CASRTGSYEQYF. CDR3 nucleotides: TGTGCCAGCAGGACAGGGTCCTACGAGCAGTACTTC.

This clone was observed a single time. The chain has TRBV9 and TRBJ2-3; D remains unclear. Trimming left V 3 bases short and J 6 bases short, with 14 bases between. The CDR3 extends over 14 amino acids. Germline V lookup: CDR1 SGDLS, CDR2 YYNGEE. CDR3 loop: CASSDGRQGDTQYF. CDR3 coding DNA: TGTGCCAGCAGCGATGGCAGACAAGGCGATACGCAGTATTTT.